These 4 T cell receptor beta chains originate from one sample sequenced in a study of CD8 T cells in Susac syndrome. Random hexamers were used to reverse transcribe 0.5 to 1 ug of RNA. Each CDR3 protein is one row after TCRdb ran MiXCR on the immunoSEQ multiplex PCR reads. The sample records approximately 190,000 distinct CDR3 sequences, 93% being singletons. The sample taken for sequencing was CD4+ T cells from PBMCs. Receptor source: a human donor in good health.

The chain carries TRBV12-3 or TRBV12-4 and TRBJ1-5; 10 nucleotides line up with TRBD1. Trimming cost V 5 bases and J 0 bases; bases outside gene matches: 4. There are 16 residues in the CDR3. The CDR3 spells CASSPGTGVSNQPQHF. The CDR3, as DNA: TGTGCCAGCAGTCCCGGGACAGGGGTTAGCAATCAGCCCCAGCATTTT.

The CDR3 is CASSRDLGSYNEQFF. DNA for the CDR3: TGTGCCAGCAGTCGGGACCTCGGCTCCTACAATGAGCAGTTCTTC. The chain recombines TRBV28 with TRBJ2-1; D is perhaps TRBD1 or TRBD2 (5 bases each). Trimming removed 5 bases at V and 0 bases at J, with 11 bases between. The CDR3 extends over 15 amino acids. Germline-derived CDR1 and CDR2 are MDHEN and SYDVKM. Drawing the rest from reference TRBV28 and TRBJ2-1, the complete variable domain is DVKVTQSSRYLVKRTGEKVFLECVQDMDHENMFWYRQDPGLGLRLIYFSYDVKMKEKGDIPEGYSVSREKKERFSLILESASTNQTSMYLCASSRDLGSYNEQFFGPGTRLTVL.

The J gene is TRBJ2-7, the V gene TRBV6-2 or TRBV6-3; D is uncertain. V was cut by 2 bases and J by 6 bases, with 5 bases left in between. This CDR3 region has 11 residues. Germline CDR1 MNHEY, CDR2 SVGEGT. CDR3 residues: CASSYPSEQYF. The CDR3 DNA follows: TGTGCCAGCAGTTACCCAAGCGAGCAGTACTTC.

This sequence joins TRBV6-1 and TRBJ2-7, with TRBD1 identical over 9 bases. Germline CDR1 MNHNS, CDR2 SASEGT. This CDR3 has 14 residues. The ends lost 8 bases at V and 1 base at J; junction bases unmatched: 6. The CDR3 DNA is TGTGCCAGCGGGGACAGGGCCAAATCCTACGAGCAGTACGTC. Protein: CASGDRAKSYEQYV.